One sample yielded the 17 T cell receptor beta chains listed below, sequenced in a study of T cells in Graves' hyperthyroidism and ophthalmopathy. Amplified TCR beta CDR3 regions derived from RNA transcripts. Initially, a first-round RT-PCR of the TCR CDR3 employed the HTBI primer set. TCRdb re-called the multiplex PCR reads through MiXCR, storing one row per CDR3 protein. The table has 300,000 to 500,000 distinct CDR3 sequences, roughly an eighth seen once. Sequencing was carried out using blood. Every receptor here comes from a man aged 50-60 years with Graves' ophthalmopathy.

The genes are TRBV7-3 and TRBJ1-6; no clear D gene. Germline lookup yields CDR1 SGHTA and CDR2 FQGTGA. Deletions cut 4 bases from V and 7 bases from J, with 11 bases between. CDR3 length: 14 residues. This CDR3 is CASSSGIPNSPLHF. As DNA, the CDR3 is TGTGCCAGCAGCTCCGGGATCCCGAATTCACCCCTCCACTTT.

This clonotype was observed a few times. The gene calls are TRBV12-3 or TRBV12-4 and TRBJ2-1, with D maybe TRBD2 (6 bases). The CDR3 is 17 residues long. Between the trimmed V and J ends, which lost 1 base and 7 bases, there was a span of 20 bases. The CDR3 sequence: CASSLVLMTSSGNEQFF. The CDR3 region has the DNA TGTGCCAGCAGTTTAGTCCTTATGACTAGTTCAGGGAATGAGCAGTTCTTC.

A word on this clonotype: This CDR3 is missing its conserved last phenylalanine or tryptophan, likely due to a read error. The chain employs TRBV2 and TRBJ2-2; D may be TRBD1 (6 bases). Trimming took 10 bases from V and 1 from J, leaving 10 bases between them. There are 13 residues in the CDR3. The germline V gene has CDR1 SNHLY and CDR2 FYNNEI. The CDR3 loop is CAIRDKNTGELFL. The CDR3 DNA is TGTGCCATCCGGGACAAGAACACCGGGGAGCTGTTTCTT.

This chain links TRBV6-2 or TRBV6-3 with TRBJ2-7; TRBD2 is a possible D gene (6 bases). The V gene's germline CDR1 is MNHEY and CDR2 SVGEGT. Trimming removed 7 bases at V and 2 bases at J, with 12 bases between. The CDR3 loop spans 13 amino acids. The CDR3 is CASTGTSTYEQYF. For the CDR3, the DNA is TGTGCCAGCACCGGGACTTCTACCTACGAGCAGTACTTC.

This clonotype was counted between two and nine times. The V call is TRBV20-1, the J call TRBJ2-7, with a tentative D call TRBD2 (6 bases). CDR1 DFQATT and CDR2 SNEGSKA come from the germline V gene (reference sequence). This CDR3 region has 12 residues. V was cut by 3 bases and J by 5 bases, with 11 bases left in between. CDR3 sequence (DNA): TGCAGTGCTAGTTCGTCGGGAGACGAGCAGTACTTC. Amino acid sequence: CSASSSGDEQYF.

In this sample, this clonotype turned up a few times. This sequence joins TRBV20-1 and TRBJ2-7; D not certain. The germline V gene has CDR1 DFQATT and CDR2 SNEGSKA (reference sequence). CDR3 size: 10 residues. V lost 3 bases and J 6 bases, leaving 6 bases between the germline ends. The CDR3 loop is CSASFREQYF. Written as DNA, the CDR3 is TGCAGTGCTAGCTTCCGCGAGCAGTACTTC.

Many counts were recorded for this clonotype. The chain recombines TRBV6-5 with TRBJ2-7; 8 bases map to TRBD2. The CDR3 totals 15 residues. Trimming took 2 bases from V and 0 from J; bases not matched to a gene: 3. Germline V gives CDR1 MNHEY, CDR2 SVGAGI. The CDR3 bases are TGTGCCAGCAGTTACCTCGGGAGGGCCTCCTACGAGCAGTACTTC. The encoded protein is CASSYLGRASYEQYF.

The chain employs TRBV25-1 and TRBJ2-7; TRBD2 agrees at 13 bases. Germline lookup yields CDR1 MGHDK and CDR2 SYGVNS. The CDR3 extends over 16 amino acids. V trimming: 3 bases; J trimming: 2 bases; junction bases outside the gene matches: 4. For the CDR3, the DNA is TGTGCCAGCAGTGACCGTACTAGCGGGAGGGCCTACGAGCAGTACTTC. This codes for CASSDRTSGRAYEQYF.

This chain joins TRBV20-1 and TRBJ2-7; no firm D call. V lost 6 bases to trimming and J lost 5 bases, with 17 bases between them. This CDR3 has 13 residues. Germline V gives CDR1 DFQATT, CDR2 SNEGSKA (reference sequence). The DNA for the CDR3 is TGCAGTGCCGTCGCAGGATCGTACCACGAGCAGTACTTC. Translating it yields CSAVAGSYHEQYF.

This clonotype was detected many times. The rearrangement links TRBV12-3 or TRBV12-4 to TRBJ2-5, with 10 bases that match TRBD2. The J segment lost 4 bases and the V segment lost 3 bases, leaving 5 bases of the junction unmatched. This CDR3 spans 15 amino acids. The CDR3 nucleotides read TGTGCCAGCAGTTTGACCAGCGGGAGGGGAGAGACCCAGTACTTC. Protein: CASSLTSGRGETQYF.

The table lists this clonotype with many counts. The chain couples TRBV6-1 to TRBJ2-7; no definite D call. The CDR3 extends over 11 amino acids. Between the trimmed V and J ends, which lost 2 bases and 1 base, there was a span of 0 bases. Germline V gives CDR1 MNHNS, CDR2 SASEGT. For the CDR3, the DNA is TGTGCCAGCAGTGAATCCTACGAGCAGTACTTC. This sequence encodes CASSESYEQYF.

This clonotype was recorded many times. One end of the junction varies from germline; a read error may be responsible. The rearrangement uses TRBV2 and TRBJ2-7; 12 nucleotides agree with TRBD2. Germline values: CDR1 SNHLY, CDR2 FYNNEI. This CDR3 region has 15 residues. The CDR3 loop reads CASSEGTSGLGEQYF. As DNA, the CDR3 is TGTGCCAGCAGCGAAGGGACTAGCGGGCTGGGCGAGCAGTACTTC.

This chain uses TRBV19 with TRBJ2-5; TRBD1 is a possible D gene (6 bases). The CDR3 consists of 12 residues. V was shortened by 5 bases and J by 7 bases, with 11 bases between the two germline ends. Germline V gene sequence: CDR1 LNHDA, CDR2 SQIVND (reference sequence). CDR3 nucleotides: TGTGCCAGTAGTCCCGGCAGGGGGACCCAGTACTTC. It yields the protein CASSPGRGTQYF.

The CDR3 bases are TGTGCCAGCAGGGGCGGTGGACTCTCTGGAAACACCATATATTTT. Amino acid sequence: CASRGGGLSGNTIYF. The chain has TRBV25-1 and TRBJ1-3; D is undetermined. V lost 6 bases, J lost 0 bases, and 12 bases lay in between. CDR1 is MGHDK and CDR2 is SYGVNS in the germline V gene. The CDR3 length is 15 residues.

Ten or more counts support this clonotype. The rearrangement joins TRBV30 to TRBJ1-1; D not resolved. Trimming took 1 base from V and 0 from J, leaving 9 bases between them. This CDR3 contains 14 residues. Germline lookup yields CDR1 GTSNPN and CDR2 SVGIG (reference sequence). The CDR3 spells CAWSDTNMNTEAFF. CDR3 sequence (DNA): TGTGCCTGGAGTGATACCAACATGAACACTGAAGCTTTCTTT.

This clonotype was observed at least ten times. This CDR3 is CASSLIGQLTHNEQFF. The CDR3 bases are TGTGCCAGCAGTTTGATTGGACAGCTAACTCACAATGAGCAGTTCTTC. The chain employs TRBV28 and TRBJ2-1, with D tentatively TRBD1 (6 bases). Trimming took 3 bases from V and 5 from J, leaving 17 bases between them. Germline CDR1 MDHEN, CDR2 SYDVKM. This CDR3 comprises 16 residues.

This clonotype came up many times. V and J are TRBV5-1 and TRBJ2-5; the match to TRBD1 covers 7 bases. CDR3 length: 15 residues. Germline V gives CDR1 SGHRS, CDR2 YFSETQ. V lost 7 bases, J lost 1 base, and 10 bases stayed unmatched. CDR3 sequence: CASLKGAGTQETQYF. The CDR3 bases are TGCGCCAGCCTAAAGGGGGCAGGGACCCAAGAGACCCAGTACTTC. Full variable domain (missing parts from reference TRBV5-1 and TRBJ2-5): KAGVTQTPRYLIKTRGQQVTLSCSPISGHRSVSWYQQTPGQGLQFLFEYFSETQRNKGNFPGRFSGRQFSNSRSEMNVSTLELGDSALYLCASLKGAGTQETQYFGPGTRLLVL.